This is a list of T cell receptor beta chains from one sample in a study of shared clonotypes between healthy human individuals. TCRdb's table, derived via immunoSEQ multiplex PCR, lists solely in-frame clones and lacks some. The data contain about 2.3 million clones, 80% to 95% of them seen just once; the ten biggest clones take up under 0.45%. The specimen was naive CD4+ T cells from PBMCs. Receptors were obtained from a man between 18 and 35 years old in good health. Some clones in this sample may be carry-over from other donors' samples. CDR3s include the opening cysteine and the closing phenylalanine or tryptophan. D genes are given only for firm matches. Clone sizes are given selectively: once, few, many, or a class where the clone is expanded.

clone_size	j_call	d_call	v_call	cdr3_aa	cdr3_nt
-	TRBJ1-1	-	TRBV7-9	CASKPLGTEAFF	TGTGCCAGCAAGCCGTTGGGGACTGAAGCTTTCTTT
-	TRBJ1-6	-	TRBV5-4	CASSYDGGYSPLHF	TGTGCCAGCAGCTATGACGGGGGTTATTCACCCCTCCACTTT
-	TRBJ1-2	-	TRBV28	CASSLRQGNGYTF	TGTGCCAGCAGTTTAAGGCAGGGGAATGGCTACACCTTC
-	TRBJ1-4	-	TRBV6-5	CASSPSGTNEKLFF	TGTGCCAGCAGTCCCAGTGGAACTAATGAAAAACTGTTTTTT
-	TRBJ1-1	-	TRBV7-9	CASSPGGQVWAFF	TGTGCCAGCAGCCCGGGAGGGCAGGTGTGGGCTTTCTTT
-	TRBJ2-7	TRBD2	TRBV10-2	CASTRLAVYEQYF	TGCGCCAGCACGAGGCTAGCGGTCTACGAGCAGTACTTC
once	TRBJ2-7	TRBD1	TRBV27	CASSGDRVRLEYEQYF	TGTGCCAGCAGTGGGGACAGGGTACGTCTTGAGTACGAGCAGTACTTC
few	TRBJ1-5	-	TRBV2	CASSAIFDQPQHF	TGTGCCAGCAGTGCCATATTCGATCAGCCCCAGCATTTT
-	TRBJ2-7	TRBD2	TRBV27	CASSLLGTSGRARSSYEQYF	TGTGCCAGCAGTTTATTAGGGACTAGCGGGAGGGCCAGGAGCTCCTACGAGCAGTACTTC
-	TRBJ2-7	TRBD2	TRBV28	CASRSTPSGSSYEQYF	TGTGCCAGCAGATCCACACCTAGCGGCAGCTCCTACGAGCAGTACTTC
-	TRBJ2-5	-	TRBV5-1	CASSLAGLQETQYF	TGCGCCAGCAGCTTGGCTGGGTTACAAGAGACCCAGTACTTC
-	TRBJ2-1	-	TRBV2	CASMWWDFNEQFF	TGTGCCAGCATGTGGTGGGATTTCAATGAGCAGTTCTTC
-	TRBJ2-2	-	TRBV9	CASSLSGVTGELFF	TGTGCCAGCAGCTTGTCGGGGGTCACCGGGGAGCTGTTTTTT
-	TRBJ2-2	TRBD1	TRBV5-1	CASRTGGTADTGELFF	TGCGCCAGCAGGACAGGGGGTACCGCTGACACCGGGGAGCTGTTTTTT
-	TRBJ2-7	TRBD1	TRBV6-6	CASRRPTGLEQYF	TGTGCCAGCAGAAGACCGACAGGGCTGGAGCAGTACTTC